This T cell receptor beta chain was sequenced during a study of early T cells in non-severe SARS-CoV-2 infection. CDR1 DFQATT and CDR2 SNEGSKA come from the germline V gene (reference sequence). This CDR3 is 15 amino acids long. V was pared by 5 bases and J by 1 base, with 16 bases between. Unique molecular identifiers were affixed to single, distinct cDNA molecules. TCRdb called the 5' RACE reads again in MiXCR, with one record for every CDR3 protein. Of tens of thousands of distinct CDR3 sequences in the sample, 8.5% to 10% were seen once. This clonotype has a handful of counts. The rearrangement links TRBV20-1 to TRBJ2-3; D might be TRBD1 or TRBD2, each matching 5 bases. The sample was whole blood, taken at baseline. The clonotype was recovered from an adult who was a healthcare worker with PCR-confirmed SARS-CoV-2 infection or an uninfected control (not recorded which). The CDR3 DNA reads as TGCAGTGCTGAACGGGGCGCGCCCCGCACAGATACGCAGTATTTT. Its protein is CSAERGAPRTDTQYF.